Listed below are T cell receptor beta chains from one sample, sequenced in a study of control samples from healthy donors and cancer patients. Sequencing used immunoSEQ multiplex PCR; TCRdb keeps in-frame clones, though not all of them. The repertoire holds 100,000 to 150,000 clones, with roughly 90% as singletons. Sequences were obtained from blood. Receptor source: a man between 18 and 29 years old in good health. Each CDR3 is given with its conserved first and last residue. The D gene is left open where the match is weak. A clone size is listed for some rows: how often the clone was seen (once, few, many), or a class if it is expanded.

once,.,TRBJ2-5,TRBV27,14,CASSLFGSGETQYF,TGTGCCAGCAGTCTTTTTGGCTCTGGGGAGACCCAGTACTTC
.,TRBD1,TRBJ2-1,TRBV7-9,15,CATSTRDRVPNEQFF,TGTGCCACCTCGACCCGGGACAGGGTGCCAAATGAGCAGTTCTTC
.,TRBD1,TRBJ2-7,TRBV19,15,CASSIRTDRAYEQYF,TGTGCCAGTAGTATCCGAACGGACAGGGCCTACGAGCAGTACTTC
.,TRBD1,TRBJ1-1,TRBV20-1,11,CSATDRVFAFF,TGCAGTGCTACCGACAGGGTGTTTGCTTTCTTT
.,TRBD1,TRBJ1-1,TRBV2,16,CASSEGLRGRRTEAFF,TGTGCCAGCAGTGAAGGCCTCAGGGGGAGGAGGACTGAAGCTTTCTTT
.,.,TRBJ1-1,TRBV18,14,CASSAGHQNTEAFF,TGTGCCAGCTCAGCGGGACACCAGAACACTGAAGCTTTCTTT
once,.,TRBJ1-5,TRBV7-6,16,CASSSQQGRSNQPQHF,TGTGCCAGCAGCTCCCAACAAGGTCGGAGCAATCAGCCCCAGCATTTT
.,.,TRBJ2-1,TRBV12-3/TRBV12-4,11,CASDVGDEQFF,TGTGCCAGCGATGTAGGCGATGAGCAGTTCTTC
.,.,TRBJ2-2,TRBV30,17,CAWTTVKGPLETGELFF,TGTGCCTGGACCACCGTGAAGGGGCCCTTAGAAACCGGGGAGCTGTTTTTT
.,TRBD1,TRBJ1-1,TRBV5-6,18,CASSLVVAGTGANTEAFF,TGTGCCAGCAGCTTGGTTGTAGCTGGGACAGGGGCGAACACTGAAGCTTTCTTT
.,.,TRBJ1-2,TRBV12-3/TRBV12-4,12,CASSQTNYGYTF,TGTGCCAGCAGTCAGACGAACTATGGCTACACCTTC
.,.,TRBJ2-3,TRBV5-6,14,CASSARVGTDTQYF,TGTGCCAGCAGCGCCAGGGTGGGGACAGATACGCAGTATTTT
.,.,TRBJ2-4,TRBV11-1,15,CASSQLQGGLDIQYF,TGTGCCAGCAGCCAACTTCAGGGGGGTTTAGACATTCAGTACTTC
.,.,TRBJ1-4,TRBV2,14,CASSWTGYNEKLFF,TGTGCCAGCAGTTGGACGGGTTATAATGAAAAACTGTTTTTT
.,.,TRBJ2-5,TRBV19,15,CASSTPAGGSETQYF,TGTGCCAGTAGTACCCCCGCAGGGGGGTCCGAGACCCAGTACTTC
.,TRBD2,TRBJ2-5,TRBV5-4,16,CASSLDLAGVRETQYF,TGTGCCAGCAGCTTGGATCTAGCGGGGGTTAGAGAGACCCAGTACTTC
.,.,TRBJ1-1,TRBV15,14,CATSREGSFTEAFF,TGTGCCACCAGCAGGGAAGGGTCCTTCACTGAAGCTTTCTTT
.,TRBD1,TRBJ1-2,TRBV7-9,13,CASRPGQADGYTF,TGTGCCAGCAGACCCGGACAGGCGGATGGCTACACCTTC
.,.,TRBJ2-6,TRBV5-1,19,CASSPLGGGVPSGANVLTF,TGCGCCAGCAGCCCCTTAGGGGGAGGCGTTCCCTCTGGGGCCAACGTCCTGACTTTC
.,.,TRBJ2-1,TRBV9,16,CASSPSRSRSYNEQFF,TGTGCCAGCAGCCCAAGCAGGTCGCGCTCCTACAATGAGCAGTTCTTC
.,.,TRBJ1-1,TRBV3-1/TRBV3-2,14,CASSQDNSAGPGFF,TGTGCCAGCAGCCAAGATAATTCTGCTGGGCCTGGTTTCTTT
.,.,TRBJ2-1,TRBV5-1,16,CASSLAPGTETNEQFF,TGCGCCAGCAGCTTGGCCCCTGGGACTGAAACTAATGAGCAGTTCTTC
.,TRBD2,TRBJ2-1,TRBV2,16,CASSPGGAGVYNEQFF,TGTGCCAGCAGTCCCGGGGGAGCGGGGGTGTACAATGAGCAGTTCTTC
once,.,TRBJ1-5,TRBV15,15,CATSRVGVGLEPQHF,TGTGCCACCAGCAGAGTAGGGGTAGGTCTGGAGCCCCAGCATTTT
.,TRBD1,TRBJ1-2,TRBV12-5,14,CASGLGRTGNGYTF,TGTGCTAGTGGTTTGGGGCGGACAGGAAATGGCTACACCTTC
.,.,TRBJ1-2,TRBV9,12,CASSRRRGGYTF,TGTGCCAGCAGCCGTCGACGGGGTGGCTACACCTTC
.,.,TRBJ2-7,TRBV15,14,CATSSDLSSYEQYF,TGTGCCACCAGCAGCGACTTGAGCTCCTACGAGCAGTACTTC
.,.,TRBJ2-7,TRBV3-1/TRBV3-2,14,CASSQDSSGAALYF,TGTGCCAGCAGCCAAGATTCGTCAGGGGCGGCCCTTTACTTC
few,.,TRBJ1-5,TRBV5-1,13,CASERDSNQPQHF,TGCGCCAGCGAGCGAGATAGCAATCAGCCCCAGCATTTT
once,TRBD1,TRBJ2-5,TRBV11-1,16,CASSPRDRVLQETQYF,TGTGCCAGCAGCCCCCGGGACAGGGTCTTACAAGAGACCCAGTACTTC
.,.,TRBJ2-3,TRBV9,15,CASSVVVGDTDTQYF,TGTGCCAGCAGCGTAGTCGTCGGGGACACAGATACGCAGTATTTT